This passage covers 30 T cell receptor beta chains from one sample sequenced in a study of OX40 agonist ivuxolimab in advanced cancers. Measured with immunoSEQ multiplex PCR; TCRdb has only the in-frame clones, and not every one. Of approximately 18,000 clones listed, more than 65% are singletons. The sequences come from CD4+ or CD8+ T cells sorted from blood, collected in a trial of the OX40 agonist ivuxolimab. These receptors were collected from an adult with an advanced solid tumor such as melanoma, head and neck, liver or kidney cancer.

CDR3 DNA: TGTGCCAGCAGTTCCCTTCCGGGACTAGCGGGGAAGAGAGGGTCCTACAATGAGCAGTTCTTC. Translated, it gives CASSSLPGLAGKRGSYNEQFF. The V call is TRBV28, the J call TRBJ2-1; 13 nucleotides line up with TRBD2. There are 21 residues in the CDR3. V lost 4 bases to trimming and J lost 1 base; unmatched junction nucleotides: 16. Germline V gene sequence: CDR1 MDHEN, CDR2 SYDVKM.

The CDR3 bases are TGTGCCAGCAGCTCTGGAAGGAGCACTGAAGCTTTCTTT. Translating gives CASSSGRSTEAFF. The J gene is TRBJ1-1, the V gene TRBV7-9; no definite D call. With 4 bases removed from V and 4 bases from J, the gap between germline ends came to 10 bases. The CDR3 loop spans 13 amino acids. The germline V gene has CDR1 SEHNR and CDR2 FQNEAQ (reference sequence).

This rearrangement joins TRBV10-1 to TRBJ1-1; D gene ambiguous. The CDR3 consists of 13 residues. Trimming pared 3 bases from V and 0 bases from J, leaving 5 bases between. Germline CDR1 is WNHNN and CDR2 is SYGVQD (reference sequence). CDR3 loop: CASSELLNTEAFF. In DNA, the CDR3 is TGCGCCAGCAGTGAACTGCTGAACACTGAAGCTTTCTTT.

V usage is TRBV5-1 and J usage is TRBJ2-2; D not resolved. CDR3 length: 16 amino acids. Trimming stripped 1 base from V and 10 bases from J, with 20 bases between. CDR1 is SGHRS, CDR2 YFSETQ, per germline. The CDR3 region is CASSLRSMVIPEELFF. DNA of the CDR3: TGCGCCAGCAGCTTGAGGTCAATGGTGATCCCCGAGGAGCTGTTTTTT.

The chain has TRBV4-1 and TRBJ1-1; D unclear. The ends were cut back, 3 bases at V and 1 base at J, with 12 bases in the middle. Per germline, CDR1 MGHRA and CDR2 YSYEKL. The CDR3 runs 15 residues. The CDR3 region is CASSQDDGGNTEAFF. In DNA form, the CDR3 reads TGCGCCAGCAGCCAGGACGACGGTGGGAACACTGAAGCTTTCTTT.

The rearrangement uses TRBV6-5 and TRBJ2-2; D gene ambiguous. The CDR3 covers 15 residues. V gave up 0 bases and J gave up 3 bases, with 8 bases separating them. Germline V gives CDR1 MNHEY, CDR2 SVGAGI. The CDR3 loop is CASSYSQRDTGELFF. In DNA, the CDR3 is TGTGCCAGCAGTTACTCGCAAAGGGACACCGGGGAGCTGTTTTTT.

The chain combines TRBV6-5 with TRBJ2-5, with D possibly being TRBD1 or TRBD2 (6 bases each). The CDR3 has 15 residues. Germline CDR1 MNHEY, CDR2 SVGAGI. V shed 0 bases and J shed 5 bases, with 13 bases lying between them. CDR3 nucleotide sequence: TGTGCCAGCAGTTACTCGATGGGGGCGGGGGAGACCCAGTACTTC. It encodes CASSYSMGAGETQYF.

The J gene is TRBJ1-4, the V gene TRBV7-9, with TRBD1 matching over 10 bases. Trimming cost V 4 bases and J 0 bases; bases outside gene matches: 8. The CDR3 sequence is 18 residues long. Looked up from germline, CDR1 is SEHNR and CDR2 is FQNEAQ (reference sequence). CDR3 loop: CASSSSDRGRATNEKLFF. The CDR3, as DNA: TGTGCCAGCAGCTCTAGCGACAGGGGGCGCGCAACTAATGAAAAACTGTTTTTT.

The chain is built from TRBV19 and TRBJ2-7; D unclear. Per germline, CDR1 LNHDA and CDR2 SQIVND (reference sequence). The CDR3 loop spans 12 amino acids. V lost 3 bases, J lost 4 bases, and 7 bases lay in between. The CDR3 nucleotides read TGTGCCAGTAGTATCAATGGATACGAGCAGTACTTC. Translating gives CASSINGYEQYF.

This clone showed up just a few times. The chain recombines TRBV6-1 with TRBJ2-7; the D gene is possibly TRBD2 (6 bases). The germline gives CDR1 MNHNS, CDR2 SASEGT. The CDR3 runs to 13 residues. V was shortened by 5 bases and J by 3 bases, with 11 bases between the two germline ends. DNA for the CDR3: TGTGCCAGCAGTTATTCGCGGGACTACGAGCAGTACTTC. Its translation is CASSYSRDYEQYF.

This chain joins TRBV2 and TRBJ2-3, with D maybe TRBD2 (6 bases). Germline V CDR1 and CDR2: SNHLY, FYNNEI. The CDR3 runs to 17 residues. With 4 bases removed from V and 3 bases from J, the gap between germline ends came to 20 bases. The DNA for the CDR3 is TGTGCCAGCAGTGTGCCTTTGGTAGCGGAGGAAACAGATACGCAGTATTTT. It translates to CASSVPLVAEETDTQYF. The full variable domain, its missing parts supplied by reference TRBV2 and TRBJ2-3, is EPEVTQTPSHQVTQMGQEVILRCVPISNHLYFYWYRQILGQKVEFLVSFYNNEISEKSEIFDDQFSVERPDGSNFTLKIRSTKLEDSAMYFCASSVPLVAEETDTQYFGPGTRLTVL.

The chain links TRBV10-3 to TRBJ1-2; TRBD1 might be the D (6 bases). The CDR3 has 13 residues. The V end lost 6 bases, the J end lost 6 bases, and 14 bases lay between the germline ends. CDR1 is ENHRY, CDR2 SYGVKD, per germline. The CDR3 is CAISGSGGDGYTF. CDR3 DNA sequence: TGTGCCATCAGCGGTTCGGGGGGCGATGGCTACACCTTC.

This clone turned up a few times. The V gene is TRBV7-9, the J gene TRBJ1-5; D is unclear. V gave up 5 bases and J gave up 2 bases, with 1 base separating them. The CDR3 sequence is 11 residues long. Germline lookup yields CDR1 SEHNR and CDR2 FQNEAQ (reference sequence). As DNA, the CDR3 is TGTGCCAGCAGCCGCAATCAGCCCCAGCATTTT. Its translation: CASSRNQPQHF.

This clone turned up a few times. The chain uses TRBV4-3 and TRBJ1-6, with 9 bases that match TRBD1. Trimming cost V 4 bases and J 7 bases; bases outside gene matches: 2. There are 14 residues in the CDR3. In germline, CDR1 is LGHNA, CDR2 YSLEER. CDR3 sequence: CASSPGTGNSPLHF. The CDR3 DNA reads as TGCGCCAGCAGCCCCGGGACAGGGAATTCACCCCTCCACTTT.

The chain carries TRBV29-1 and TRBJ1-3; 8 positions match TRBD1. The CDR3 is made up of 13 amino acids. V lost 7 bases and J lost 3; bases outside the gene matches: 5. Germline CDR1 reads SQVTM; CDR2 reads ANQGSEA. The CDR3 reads CSAGQGGGNTIYF. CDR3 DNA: TGCAGCGCAGGACAGGGTGGTGGAAACACCATATATTTT. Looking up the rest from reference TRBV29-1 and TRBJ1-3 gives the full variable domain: SAVISQKPSRDICQRGTSLTIQCQVDSQVTMMFWYRQQPGQSLTLIATANQGSEATYESGFVIDKFPISRPNLTFSTLTVSNMSPEDSSIYLCSAGQGGGNTIYFGEGSWLTVV.

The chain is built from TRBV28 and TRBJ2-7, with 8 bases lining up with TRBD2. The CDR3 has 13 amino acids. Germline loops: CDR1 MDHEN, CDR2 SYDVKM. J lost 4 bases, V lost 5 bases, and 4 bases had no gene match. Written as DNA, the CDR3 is TGTGCCAGCAGTAGCGGGAGTTTGTACGAGCAGTACTTC. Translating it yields CASSSGSLYEQYF.

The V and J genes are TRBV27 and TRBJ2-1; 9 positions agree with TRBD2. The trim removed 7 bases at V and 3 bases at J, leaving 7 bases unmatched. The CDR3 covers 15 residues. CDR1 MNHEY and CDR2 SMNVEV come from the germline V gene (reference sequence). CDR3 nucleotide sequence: TGTGCCAGCAATGCCGGGACTAGCTTCTACAATGAGCAGTTCTTC. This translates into CASNAGTSFYNEQFF.

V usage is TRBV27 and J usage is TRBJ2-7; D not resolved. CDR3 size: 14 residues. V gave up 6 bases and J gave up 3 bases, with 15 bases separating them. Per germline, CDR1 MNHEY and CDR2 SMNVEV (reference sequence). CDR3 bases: TGTGCCAGCAGGCCGGGTTTCGCCGTCTACGAGCAGTACTTC. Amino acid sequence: CASRPGFAVYEQYF.

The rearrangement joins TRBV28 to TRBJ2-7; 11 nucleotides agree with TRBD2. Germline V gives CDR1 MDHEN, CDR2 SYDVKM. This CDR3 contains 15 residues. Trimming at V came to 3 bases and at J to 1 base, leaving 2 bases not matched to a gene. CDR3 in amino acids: CASSLLAGGSYEQYF. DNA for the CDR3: TGTGCCAGCAGTTTGCTAGCGGGAGGATCCTACGAGCAGTACTTC.

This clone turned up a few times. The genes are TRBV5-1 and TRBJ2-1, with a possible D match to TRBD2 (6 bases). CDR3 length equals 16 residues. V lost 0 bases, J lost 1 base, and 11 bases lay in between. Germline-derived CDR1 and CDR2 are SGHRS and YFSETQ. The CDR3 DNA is TGCGCCAGCAGCTTGGTTCCGGGGGATTCCTACAATGAGCAGTTCTTC. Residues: CASSLVPGDSYNEQFF.

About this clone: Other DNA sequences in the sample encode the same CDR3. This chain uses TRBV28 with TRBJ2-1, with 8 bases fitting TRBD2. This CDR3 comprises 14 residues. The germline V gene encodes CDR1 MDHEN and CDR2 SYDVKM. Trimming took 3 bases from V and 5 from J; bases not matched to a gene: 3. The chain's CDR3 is CASSFSGGDNEQFF. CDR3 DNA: TGTGCCAGCAGTTTCTCGGGAGGGGACAATGAGCAGTTCTTC.

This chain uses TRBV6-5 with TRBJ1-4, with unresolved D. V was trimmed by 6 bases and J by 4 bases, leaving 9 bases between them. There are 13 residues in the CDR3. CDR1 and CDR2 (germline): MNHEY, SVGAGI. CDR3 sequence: CASRYDLNEKLFF. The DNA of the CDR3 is TGTGCCAGCAGATACGACCTTAATGAAAAACTGTTTTTT.

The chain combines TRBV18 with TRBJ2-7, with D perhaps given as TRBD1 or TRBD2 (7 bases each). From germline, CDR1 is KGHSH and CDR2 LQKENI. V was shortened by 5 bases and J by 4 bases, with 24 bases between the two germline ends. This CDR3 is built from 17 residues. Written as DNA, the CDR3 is TGTGCCAGCTCATCCTCAGGGGGAGCGGGACCTGGGTACGAGCAGTACTTC. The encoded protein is CASSSSGGAGPGYEQYF.

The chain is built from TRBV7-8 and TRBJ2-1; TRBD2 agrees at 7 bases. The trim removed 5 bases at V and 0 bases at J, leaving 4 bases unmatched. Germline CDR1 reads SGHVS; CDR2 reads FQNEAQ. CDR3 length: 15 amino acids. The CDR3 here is CASSRSGISYNEQFF. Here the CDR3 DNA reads TGTGCCAGCAGCCGCAGCGGGATCTCCTACAATGAGCAGTTCTTC.

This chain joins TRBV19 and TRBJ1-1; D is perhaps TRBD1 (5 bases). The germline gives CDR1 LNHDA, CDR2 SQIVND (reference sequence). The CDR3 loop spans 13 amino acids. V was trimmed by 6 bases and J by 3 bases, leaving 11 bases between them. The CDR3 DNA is TGTGCCAGTAGGGGGGGGACGCACACTGAAGCTTTCTTT. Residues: CASRGGTHTEAFF.

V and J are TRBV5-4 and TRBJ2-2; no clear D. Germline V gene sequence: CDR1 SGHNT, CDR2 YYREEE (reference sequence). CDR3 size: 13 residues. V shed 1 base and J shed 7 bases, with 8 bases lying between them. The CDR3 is CASSLWVNGELFF. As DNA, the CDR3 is TGTGCCAGCAGCTTGTGGGTTAACGGGGAGCTGTTTTTT.

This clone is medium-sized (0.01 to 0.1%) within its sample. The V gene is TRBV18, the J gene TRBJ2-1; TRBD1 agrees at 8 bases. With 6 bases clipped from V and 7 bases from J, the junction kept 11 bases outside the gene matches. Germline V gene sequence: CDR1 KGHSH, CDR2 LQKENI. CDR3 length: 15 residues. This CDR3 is CASSPGAGGWNEQFF. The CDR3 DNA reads TGTGCCAGCTCCCCGGGCGCAGGGGGCTGGAATGAGCAGTTCTTC.

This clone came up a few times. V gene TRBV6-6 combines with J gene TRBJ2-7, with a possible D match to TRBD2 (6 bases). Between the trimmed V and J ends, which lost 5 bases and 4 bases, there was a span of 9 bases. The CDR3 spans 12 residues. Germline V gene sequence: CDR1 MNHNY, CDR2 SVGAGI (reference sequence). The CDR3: CASSQGLYEQYF. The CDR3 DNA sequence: TGTGCCAGCAGTCAGGGACTTTACGAGCAGTACTTC.

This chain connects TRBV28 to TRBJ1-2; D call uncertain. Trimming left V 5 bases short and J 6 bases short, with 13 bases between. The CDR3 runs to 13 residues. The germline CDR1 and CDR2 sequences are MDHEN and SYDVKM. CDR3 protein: CASSRTVGDGYTF. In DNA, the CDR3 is TGTGCCAGCAGTAGAACCGTAGGAGATGGCTACACCTTC.

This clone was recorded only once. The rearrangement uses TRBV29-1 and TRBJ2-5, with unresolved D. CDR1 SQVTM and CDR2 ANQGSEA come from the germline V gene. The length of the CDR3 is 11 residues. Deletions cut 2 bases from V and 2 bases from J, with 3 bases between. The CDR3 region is CSVERQETQYF. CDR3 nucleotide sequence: TGCAGCGTTGAACGGCAAGAGACCCAGTACTTC.